This entry lists 20 T cell receptor beta chains sequenced from one sample in a study of STAT5B mutations in CD4+ large granular lymphocyte leukemia. Only in-frame clones appear in the TCRdb table, and some are missing; sequencing was by immunoSEQ multiplex PCR. The repertoire holds some 30,000 clones, 81% seen once, with 4.4% in the top ten. Source material: CD4+ T cells from blood buffy coats. These receptors were taken from a human donor in good health.

The V and J genes are TRBV18 and TRBJ2-2; no clear D. CDR3 length: 12 residues. V gave up 5 bases and J gave up 3 bases, with 4 bases separating them. From germline, CDR1 is KGHSH and CDR2 LQKENI. The CDR3: CASSDDTGELFF. The DNA for the CDR3 is TGTGCCAGCTCAGACGACACCGGGGAGCTGTTTTTT.

The chain recombines TRBV7-2 with TRBJ1-4; D is ambiguous. The CDR3 covers 14 residues. Germline V CDR1 and CDR2: SGHTA, FQGNSA. V dropped 1 base and J dropped 12 bases, with 15 bases sitting between them. CDR3 amino acids: CASSLGGSEVQLFF. The CDR3 DNA is TGTGCCAGCAGCTTAGGTGGCTCCGAGGTCCAACTGTTTTTT.

This clone came up a few times. The V and J genes are TRBV4-2 and TRBJ2-7; the match to TRBD2 covers 7 bases. V shed 3 bases and J 0 bases; nucleotides not matched to a gene: 5. The CDR3 runs 15 residues. Per the germline V gene, CDR1 is LGHNA and CDR2 is YNFKEQ. CDR3 DNA: TGTGCCAGCAGCCAGGGGAGGGGCGGCTCCTACGAGCAGTACTTC. Amino acids: CASSQGRGGSYEQYF.

The gene calls are TRBV11-2 and TRBJ2-5, with TRBD2 matching over 10 bases. The junction had 13 bases not matched to a gene; V was cut back by 5 bases and J by 7 bases. Germline CDR1 is SGHAT and CDR2 is FQNNGV. The CDR3 totals 16 residues. This CDR3 is CASSVGAGGLGGTQYF. For the CDR3, the DNA is TGTGCCAGCAGCGTCGGAGCGGGAGGGTTGGGGGGGACCCAGTACTTC. The full variable domain, its missing parts supplied by reference TRBV11-2 and TRBJ2-5, is EAGVAQSPRYKIIEKRQSVAFWCNPISGHATLYWYQQILGQGPKLLIQFQNNGVVDDSQLPKDRFSAERLKGVDSTLKIQPAKLEDSAVYLCASSVGAGGLGGTQYFGPGTRLLVL.

The chain carries TRBV7-9 and TRBJ2-3, with TRBD2 matching over 11 bases. V was pared by 4 bases and J by 6 bases, with 6 bases of the junction left unmatched. The CDR3 has 15 residues. The germline V gene has CDR1 SEHNR and CDR2 FQNEAQ (reference sequence). CDR3 DNA: TGTGCCAGCAGCTCCACCGGGACTAGCGGCGATACGCAGTATTTT. Encoded protein: CASSSTGTSGDTQYF.

V and J are TRBV7-3 and TRBJ2-3, with 8 bases that match TRBD1. Germline V gene data show CDR1 as SGHTA and CDR2 as FQGTGA. This CDR3 contains 15 residues. J was trimmed by 4 bases and V by 6 bases; bases with no gene match: 9. This chain's CDR3 is CASSAGGERADTQYF. CDR3 nucleotide sequence: TGTGCCAGCAGTGCAGGGGGCGAGAGGGCAGATACGCAGTATTTT.

This clone was recorded once. This chain uses TRBV7-9 with TRBJ2-7; D assignment may be TRBD1 or TRBD2 (6 bases each). CDR3 size: 15 residues. Trimming took 1 base from V and 6 from J, leaving 16 bases between them. Germline CDR1 SEHNR, CDR2 FQNEAQ (reference sequence). DNA for the CDR3: TGTGCCAGCAGCTTAGGGTCGGACGGGGGCGGCGAGCAGTACTTC. Amino acids: CASSLGSDGGGEQYF.

V is TRBV7-2 and J is TRBJ2-7; TRBD1 matches 7 bases. Unmatched junction bases numbered 5, after V lost 5 bases and J lost 1 base. CDR3 length equals 14 residues. The germline gives CDR1 SGHTA, CDR2 FQGNSA. The CDR3 spells CASSQRDSSYEQYF. For the CDR3, the DNA is TGTGCCAGCAGCCAACGGGACAGTTCCTACGAGCAGTACTTC.

The rearrangement joins TRBV2 to TRBJ2-1; 7 nucleotides line up with TRBD2. This CDR3 is 12 amino acids long. J lost 8 bases, V lost 4 bases, and 2 bases had no gene match. Germline V lookup: CDR1 SNHLY, CDR2 FYNNEI. The chain's CDR3 is CASSGTSHEQFF. The DNA of the CDR3 is TGTGCCAGCAGTGGGACTAGTCATGAGCAGTTCTTC.

This chain joins TRBV11-3 and TRBJ2-5; D perhaps matches TRBD2 (5 bases). Germline values: CDR1 SGHNT, CDR2 YENEEA. The CDR3 sequence is 15 residues long. Trimming took 1 base from V and 1 from J, leaving 10 bases between them. The CDR3 region is CASSLGGSLQETQYF. The CDR3 DNA sequence: TGTGCCAGCAGCTTAGGCGGGTCACTCCAAGAGACCCAGTACTTC.

The rearrangement uses TRBV7-9 and TRBJ2-7; D is ambiguous. CDR3 length equals 13 residues. V lost 5 bases to trimming and J lost 2 bases, with 10 bases between them. Germline CDR1 is SEHNR and CDR2 is FQNEAQ (reference sequence). The chain's CDR3 is CASSPPETYEQYF. The CDR3 DNA is TGTGCCAGCAGCCCCCCCGAGACCTACGAGCAGTACTTC. Supplemented by reference TRBV7-9 and TRBJ2-7, the full variable domain reads DTGVSQNPRHKITKRGQNVTFRCDPISEHNRLYWYRQTLGQGPEFLTYFQNEAQLEKSRLLSDRFSAERPKGSFSTLEIQRTEQGDSAMYLCASSPPETYEQYFGPGTRLTVT.

The chain is built from TRBV7-8 and TRBJ2-7, with 10 bases fitting TRBD2. Germline V gives CDR1 SGHVS, CDR2 FQNEAQ. V lost 1 base and J lost 3; bases outside the gene matches: 3. The CDR3 has 15 residues. CDR3 in DNA: TGTGCCAGCAGCTTAGGGTTAGCGGGAGGCTACGAGCAGTACTTC. Its translation: CASSLGLAGGYEQYF.

J is TRBJ2-4 and V is TRBV27; TRBD1 matches at 8 bases. This CDR3 has 14 amino acids. V dropped 10 bases and J dropped 8; count of bases not matched to a gene: 13. Germline V lookup: CDR1 MNHEY, CDR2 SMNVEV (reference sequence). As DNA, the CDR3 is TGTGCCACCAAGGCCCTGACAGGGGCGGACATTCAGTACTTC. Translation: CATKALTGADIQYF.

The genes are TRBV27 and TRBJ1-6; 8 bases align to TRBD1. The CDR3 extends over 14 amino acids. The V segment lost 6 bases and the J segment 9 bases; nucleotides outside the gene matches: 7. From germline, CDR1 is MNHEY and CDR2 SMNVEV (reference sequence). The CDR3 sequence is CASRYGQGSSPLHF. CDR3 coding DNA: TGTGCCAGCAGGTACGGACAGGGAAGTTCACCCCTCCACTTT.

This chain connects TRBV10-2 to TRBJ2-1; 11 bases fit TRBD2. The V gene end was trimmed by 6 bases and the J gene end by 4 bases; junction bases not matched to a gene: 8. The CDR3 length is 16 residues. The germline V gene encodes CDR1 WSHSY and CDR2 SAAADI. The CDR3 nucleotides read TGCGCCAGCAGCGCCCCCGGGACTAGCGGTTACAATGAGCAGTTCTTC. As protein: CASSAPGTSGYNEQFF.

The CDR3 loop reads CASSLFAEPNEKLFF. DNA of the CDR3: TGCGCCAGCAGCTTGTTTGCGGAGCCTAATGAAAAACTGTTTTTT. This chain joins TRBV5-1 and TRBJ1-4; D uncertain. The V end lost 1 base, the J end lost 3 bases, and 10 bases lay between the germline ends. Germline assignment: CDR1 SGHRS and CDR2 YFSETQ. The CDR3 consists of 15 residues.

The sample holds one count of this clone. V is TRBV6-5 and J is TRBJ2-2; D is tentatively TRBD1 or TRBD2 (7 bases each). With 5 bases removed from V and 4 bases from J, the gap between germline ends came to 14 bases. From germline, CDR1 is MNHEY and CDR2 SVGAGI. The CDR3 has 15 residues. CDR3 in DNA: TGTGCCAGCAGTCACGACAGGGAGGGCACCGGGGAGCTGTTTTTT. It is translated as CASSHDREGTGELFF.

The chain links TRBV7-9 to TRBJ2-1, with 13 bases aligning to TRBD2. V trimming: 6 bases; J trimming: 5 bases; junction bases outside the gene matches: 7. The CDR3 covers 16 residues. Germline V lookup: CDR1 SEHNR, CDR2 FQNEAQ (reference sequence). CDR3 DNA: TGTGCCAGCAGGCCTCCGGGACTAGCGGGAAACAATGAGCAGTTCTTC. It translates to CASRPPGLAGNNEQFF.

As for this clone: Within the sample, other DNA sequences also encode this same CDR3. The chain recombines TRBV28 with TRBJ2-3, with no clear D. Between the trimmed V and J ends, which lost 6 bases and 0 bases, there was a span of 7 bases. This CDR3 has 13 residues. CDR1 and CDR2 (germline): MDHEN, SYDVKM. The CDR3: CASSLDSTDTQYF. For the CDR3, the DNA is TGTGCCAGCAGCCTGGACAGCACAGATACGCAGTATTTT.

The V call is TRBV7-2, the J call TRBJ2-3; 8 positions agree with TRBD1. The junction had 8 bases not matched to a gene; V was cut back by 3 bases and J by 6 bases. Germline V gene sequence: CDR1 SGHTA, CDR2 FQGNSA. The CDR3 totals 15 residues. The CDR3 sequence: CASSLRGQATDTQYF. The CDR3 DNA sequence: TGTGCCAGCAGCTTGCGGGGACAGGCCACCGATACGCAGTATTTT. Full variable domain (remainder filled in from reference TRBV7-2 and TRBJ2-3): GAGVSQSPSNKVTEKGKDVELRCDPISGHTALYWYRQSLGQGLEFLIYFQGNSAPDKSGLPSDRFSAERTGGSVSTLTIQRTQQEDSAVYLCASSLRGQATDTQYFGPGTRLTVL.